The 26 T cell receptor beta chains below come from one sample, sequenced in a study of identical twins (dated by TCRdb to the mid-2010s). Libraries came from 5' RACE. TCRdb records Illumina HiSeq 2000 as the sequencer. The public reads were reprocessed in TCRdb via fastp at Q25 and MiXCR, keeping in-frame beta chains. Here each entry gathers all rows of one CDR3 protein and keeps the most common genes and DNA. The sample profile shows under 300,000 distinct CDR3 sequences; approximately 11% of them were found once. The ten biggest clones cover 4% to 5% of the sample. The same data also contributed to another study, on yellow fever vaccine responses in identical twins.

The sequenced sample was memory (CD45RO+) T cells sorted from blood. Read against the paper, the sample's cell subset or site label means: CD45RO+ enriched T cells. All receptors come from a woman in her late teens or twenties in good health.

The V call is TRBV29-1, the J call TRBJ1-2; D remains unclear. Germline CDR1 is SQVTM and CDR2 is ANQGSEA. This CDR3 is 12 amino acids long. V was pared by 6 bases and J by 7 bases, with 15 bases between. This CDR3 is CSVHRGLGGYTF. The CDR3 DNA is TGCAGCGTCCATCGGGGTTTGGGTGGCTACACCTTC.

This clonotype showed up many times. V gene TRBV9 combines with J gene TRBJ2-3; possible D gene TRBD1, 6 bases. In germline, CDR1 is SGDLS, CDR2 YYNGEE. There are 15 residues in the CDR3. Deletions cut 0 bases from V and 8 bases from J, with 16 bases between. The CDR3 DNA reads TGTGCCAGCAGCGTAGGGGGACATTTCTCCGCTACGCAGTATTTT. Translating gives CASSVGGHFSATQYF. Complete variable domain (other parts from reference TRBV9 and TRBJ2-3): DSGVTQTPKHLITATGQRVTLRCSPRSGDLSVYWYQQSLDQGLQFLIQYYNGEERAKGNILERFSAQQFPDLHSELNLSSLELGDSALYFCASSVGGHFSATQYFGPGTRLTVL.

V usage is TRBV5-5 and J usage is TRBJ2-7; D gene uncertain. Germline V gives CDR1 SGHKS, CDR2 YYEKEE (reference sequence). The CDR3 contains 14 residues. Trimming stripped 2 bases from V and 2 bases from J, with 11 bases between. CDR3 nucleotides: TGTGCCAGCAGCTTAACCCCGGACCCCTACGAGCAGTACTTC. As protein: CASSLTPDPYEQYF.

The rearrangement uses TRBV5-6 and TRBJ2-3, with 7 positions matching TRBD2. Germline CDR1 reads SGHDT; CDR2 reads YYEEEE. The CDR3 has 15 residues. V shed 4 bases and J 1 base; nucleotides not matched to a gene: 6. CDR3 in amino acids: CASSRGVGGTDTQYF. The CDR3 bases are TGTGCCAGCAGCCGGGGGGTGGGGGGCACAGATACGCAGTATTTT. Full variable domain (outside the CDR3, taken from reference TRBV5-6 and TRBJ2-3): DAGVTQSPTHLIKTRGQQVTLRCSPKSGHDTVSWYQQALGQGPQFIFQYYEEEERQRGNFPDRFSGHQFPNYSSELNVNALLLGDSALYLCASSRGVGGTDTQYFGPGTRLTVL.

This clonotype came up a few times. CDR3 in amino acids: CASSIKQGGEQFF. The CDR3 DNA reads as TGTGCCAGCAGCATAAAACAGGGAGGAGAGCAGTTCTTC. The chain joins TRBV9 to TRBJ2-1; TRBD1 or TRBD2 may be the D gene (6 bases each). Germline-derived CDR1 and CDR2 are SGDLS and YYNGEE. V shed 4 bases and J shed 10 bases, with 15 bases lying between them. The CDR3 is 13 amino acids.

A few counts support this clonotype. The genes are TRBV12-3 or TRBV12-4 and TRBJ1-1; D call uncertain. V shed 4 bases and J shed 10 bases, with 7 bases lying between them. This CDR3 spans 10 amino acids. CDR3 protein: CASSSTRAFF. The DNA of the CDR3 is TGTGCCAGCAGTTCCACGAGAGCTTTCTTT.

This clonotype was seen a handful of times. The V gene is TRBV10-3, the J gene TRBJ2-7; a weak D match, TRBD1 (6 bases). Trimming removed 1 base from V and 2 bases from J, with 12 bases in between. Per germline, CDR1 ENHRY and CDR2 SYGVKD. The CDR3 is 15 amino acids. CDR3 in DNA: TGTGCCATCAGTGAGTTTCAGGGGATGGCCTACGAGCAGTACTTC. Translating it yields CAISEFQGMAYEQYF.

This clonotype was counted between two and nine times. This chain links TRBV29-1 with TRBJ2-7; 7 bases align to TRBD1. The V gene end was trimmed by 7 bases and the J gene end by 1 base; junction bases not matched to a gene: 4. The CDR3 is 12 residues long. Germline values: CDR1 SQVTM, CDR2 ANQGSEA. CDR3 DNA: TGCAGCGCTTCGACAGGGTCCTACGAGCAGTACTTC. Its translation: CSASTGSYEQYF.

This clonotype was detected ten times or more. The chain joins TRBV25-1 to TRBJ2-7; 7 bases agree with TRBD1. The V segment lost 7 bases and the J segment 4 bases; nucleotides outside the gene matches: 1. The germline gives CDR1 MGHDK, CDR2 SYGVNS. The CDR3 is 11 amino acids. The CDR3 sequence is CASNRGYEQYF. CDR3 DNA sequence: TGTGCCAGCAACAGGGGTTACGAGCAGTACTTC.

This clonotype has more than one count but fewer than ten. The CDR3 protein is CATYFNTEAFF. CDR3 nucleotides: TGTGCCACCTACTTTAACACTGAAGCTTTCTTT. The V gene is TRBV19, the J gene TRBJ1-1; D not certain. This CDR3 has 11 amino acids. The germline V gene has CDR1 LNHDA and CDR2 SQIVND (reference sequence). The V end lost 10 bases, the J end lost 2 bases, and 8 bases lay between the germline ends. The full variable domain, with the rest looked up from reference TRBV19 and TRBJ1-1, is DGGITQSPKYLFRKEGQNVTLSCEQNLNHDAMYWYRQDPGQGLRLIYYSQIVNDFQKGDIAEGYSVSREKKESFPLTVTSAQKNPTAFYLCATYFNTEAFFGQGTRLTVV.

Only a few counts were recorded for this clonotype. The genes are TRBV10-3 and TRBJ2-3; D is possibly TRBD1 or TRBD2 (5 bases each). The CDR3 has 15 residues. V lost 4 bases and J 1 base, leaving 12 bases between the germline ends. Germline V lookup: CDR1 ENHRY, CDR2 SYGVKD. As DNA, the CDR3 is TGTGCCATCAGTGTGGGCAGGGACCGCACAGATACGCAGTATTTT. Translated, it gives CAISVGRDRTDTQYF.

In its sample, this clonotype was seen a few times. The chain uses TRBV20-1 and TRBJ2-1; 8 bases line up with TRBD2. Germline CDR1 reads DFQATT; CDR2 reads SNEGSKA (reference sequence). V was clipped by 5 bases and J by 8 bases; unmatched bases: 17. This CDR3 has 16 amino acids. CDR3 sequence: CSAQPTGTRASDEQFF. The CDR3 bases are TGCAGTGCTCAACCAACCGGGACTAGGGCTTCTGATGAGCAGTTCTTC.

The chain is built from TRBV11-2 and TRBJ2-7; TRBD2 is a possible D gene (5 bases). CDR3 length: 14 amino acids. V lost 5 bases and J lost 2, with 13 bases in between. CDR1 is SGHAT and CDR2 is FQNNGV in the germline V gene. CDR3 amino acids: CASSQVAGAYEQYF. The CDR3 nucleotides are TGTGCCAGCAGCCAGGTGGCCGGGGCCTACGAGCAGTACTTC.

This clonotype was counted a few times. The chain has TRBV20-1 and TRBJ2-3, with D possibly being TRBD1 or TRBD2 (6 bases each). Per germline, CDR1 DFQATT and CDR2 SNEGSKA (reference sequence). V lost 3 bases, J lost 2 bases, and 12 bases lay in between. The CDR3 contains 14 residues. CDR3 in amino acids: CSASPGGPTDTQYF. DNA for the CDR3: TGCAGTGCTAGCCCCGGGGGCCCCACAGATACGCAGTATTTT.

This clonotype was detected once. V and J are TRBV20-1 and TRBJ2-7; D ambiguous. Germline lookup yields CDR1 DFQATT and CDR2 SNEGSKA (reference sequence). The V gene lost 7 bases and the J gene lost 4 bases, with 11 bases spanning the gap. This CDR3 contains 11 residues. CDR3 DNA: TGCAGTGTTAAGACTGATTACGAGCAGTACTTC. As protein: CSVKTDYEQYF.

The CDR3 sequence: CSVETGDGYTF. The CDR3 region has the DNA TGCAGCGTTGAGACAGGAGACGGCTACACCTTC. The chain joins TRBV29-1 to TRBJ1-2; weak D call: TRBD1 (6 bases). Germline V gene lookup returns CDR1 SQVTM and CDR2 ANQGSEA. The CDR3 spans 11 residues. V was clipped by 3 bases and J by 8 bases, with 10 bases between them.

This clonotype has more than one count but fewer than ten. This chain uses TRBV30 with TRBJ1-1; D not certain. The length of the CDR3 is 13 residues. V was pared by 3 bases and J by 1 base, with 9 bases between. Germline V CDR1 and CDR2: GTSNPN, SVGIG (reference sequence). CDR3 protein: CAWRANQNTEAFF. The CDR3 DNA follows: TGTGCCTGGAGAGCCAATCAGAACACTGAAGCTTTCTTT.

The chain recombines TRBV30 with TRBJ2-1; 10 bases agree with TRBD2. The CDR3 sequence is 14 residues long. The V segment lost 4 bases and the J segment 4 bases; nucleotides outside the gene matches: 4. Germline CDR1 reads GTSNPN; CDR2 reads SVGIG (reference sequence). The CDR3 coding sequence is TGTGCCTGGACTACTAGCGGGAATTACAATGAGCAGTTCTTC. This gives the protein CAWTTSGNYNEQFF.

In its sample, this clonotype was seen a few times. The CDR3 coding sequence is TGTGCCAGCAGCCAAGAAGGGATAGGAGGGCAAGAGACCCAGTACTTC. Its translation: CASSQEGIGGQETQYF. The chain links TRBV3-1 to TRBJ2-5; weak D call: TRBD2 (6 bases). V lost 0 bases, J lost 2 bases, and 13 bases lay in between. CDR1 and CDR2 (germline): LGHDT, YNNKEL (reference sequence). This CDR3 has 16 amino acids.

This clonotype came up a few times. The CDR3 sequence: CASSEARTAFSQPQHF. Here the CDR3 DNA reads TGTGCCAGCAGTGAAGCGAGGACAGCCTTCTCTCAGCCCCAGCATTTT. The V gene is TRBV6-1, the J gene TRBJ1-5; TRBD1 is a possible D gene (6 bases). The CDR3 totals 16 residues. Germline CDR1 MNHNS, CDR2 SASEGT. Trimming took 0 bases from V and 6 from J, leaving 15 bases between them.

This chain connects TRBV20-1 to TRBJ1-1; D uncertain. V lost 7 bases and J lost 10, with 16 bases in between. This CDR3 is 11 amino acids long. The germline CDR1 and CDR2 sequences are DFQATT and SNEGSKA (reference sequence). DNA of the CDR3: TGCAGTGTTCCGGGCCGATCAGTAGCTTTCTTT. Translation: CSVPGRSVAFF.

This clonotype appeared many times. The V gene is TRBV5-1, the J gene TRBJ1-5, with D unresolved. CDR3 length equals 13 residues. Trimming left V 4 bases short and J 0 bases short, with 5 bases between. Germline assignment: CDR1 SGHRS and CDR2 YFSETQ. The CDR3 here is CASSVDSNQPQHF. DNA for the CDR3: TGCGCCAGCAGCGTGGATAGCAATCAGCCCCAGCATTTT.

The chain is built from TRBV30 and TRBJ2-1; D possibly corresponds to TRBD1 (6 bases). Trimming removed 2 bases at V and 8 bases at J, with 10 bases between. CDR3 length equals 12 residues. Germline CDR1 GTSNPN, CDR2 SVGIG (reference sequence). CDR3 protein: CAWSKQGYEQFF. The CDR3 nucleotides are TGTGCCTGGAGTAAACAGGGTTATGAGCAGTTCTTC.

This clonotype came up once. The V gene is TRBV12-5, the J gene TRBJ2-3; weak D call: TRBD2 (6 bases). CDR3 length: 14 residues. Germline CDR1 reads LGHNT; CDR2 reads FRNRAP. The V and J ends lost 6 bases and 2 bases respectively, with 12 bases between them. DNA of the CDR3: TGTGCTAGTGGGAGTAGCGGACACACAGATACGCAGTATTTT. Protein product: CASGSSGHTDTQYF.

The chain employs TRBV2 and TRBJ2-1; TRBD1 agrees at 10 bases. The CDR3 runs 16 residues. Germline CDR1 reads SNHLY; CDR2 reads FYNNEI. The V segment lost 6 bases and the J segment 7 bases; nucleotides outside the gene matches: 12. CDR3 in amino acids: CASRFLGTGAPNEQFF. DNA of the CDR3: TGTGCCAGCAGATTTCTCGGGACAGGGGCCCCTAATGAGCAGTTCTTC.

V gene TRBV7-2 combines with J gene TRBJ2-7; 10 nucleotides line up with TRBD2. The germline V gene has CDR1 SGHTA and CDR2 FQGNSA. V dropped 5 bases and J dropped 3; count of bases not matched to a gene: 7. The CDR3 covers 15 residues. The CDR3 loop is CASSVPGLADYEQYF. Written as DNA, the CDR3 is TGTGCCAGCAGCGTACCCGGACTAGCGGACTACGAGCAGTACTTC.